The 26 T cell receptor beta chains below all came from one sample that was sequenced in a study of blood T cell repertoires in COVID-19. Sequenced by immunoSEQ multiplex PCR; TCRdb stores in-frame clones only, minus some. The table has 80,000 to 100,000 clones, less than 85% seen once. The sequenced sample consisted of peripheral blood. These receptors were obtained from a man aged 70 or older with active or convalescent COVID-19.

The chain has TRBV2 and TRBJ1-1, with D possibly TRBD1 on 6 matching bases. The germline V gene encodes CDR1 SNHLY and CDR2 FYNNEI. V gave up 6 bases and J gave up 5 bases, with 16 bases separating them. This CDR3 comprises 14 residues. Here the CDR3 reads CASRFDRRGTEAFF. CDR3 nucleotide sequence: TGTGCCAGCAGATTCGACAGGCGGGGGACTGAAGCTTTCTTT.

Turning to this clone: A much larger clone differs from this one at a single base, so this may be a read error. V gene TRBV3-1 (or the pseudogene TRBV3-2) combines with J gene TRBJ2-7; 8 bases align to TRBD2. Germline V gene lookup returns CDR1 LGHDT and CDR2 YNNKEL (reference sequence). The V segment lost 4 bases and the J segment 6 bases; nucleotides outside the gene matches: 11. The CDR3 loop spans 15 amino acids. The CDR3: CASSPRWGAGGEQYF. The CDR3 DNA follows: TGTGCCAGCAGCCCGAGGTGGGGGGCGGGGGGCGAGCAGTACTTC.

V usage is TRBV2 and J usage is TRBJ1-5; 7 nucleotides agree with TRBD1. Germline trimming cut 3 bases from V and 3 bases from J; bases unmatched to any gene: 2. Germline assignment: CDR1 SNHLY and CDR2 FYNNEI. CDR3 size: 14 residues. The CDR3 loop is CASSDRGTNQPQHF. The CDR3, as DNA: TGTGCCAGCAGTGACAGGGGGACCAATCAGCCCCAGCATTTT.

This chain joins TRBV5-8 and TRBJ2-5; the match to TRBD1 covers 8 bases. Germline CDR1 SGHTS, CDR2 YDEGEE. The CDR3 contains 17 residues. The trim removed 0 bases at V and 3 bases at J, leaving 10 bases unmatched. The chain's CDR3 is CASSLALVRDRKETQYF. The CDR3 coding sequence is TGTGCCAGCAGCTTGGCGTTAGTACGGGACAGGAAAGAGACCCAGTACTTC. The variable domain in full, completed from reference TRBV5-8 and TRBJ2-5, reads EAGVTQSPTHLIKTRGQQATLRCSPISGHTSVYWYQQALGLGLQFLLWYDEGEERNRGNFPPRFSGRQFPNYSSELNVNALELEDSALYLCASSLALVRDRKETQYFGPGTRLLVL.

V gene TRBV7-2 combines with J gene TRBJ1-2, with 7 bases fitting TRBD1. The V segment lost 4 bases and the J segment 8 bases; nucleotides outside the gene matches: 7. CDR1 and CDR2 (germline): SGHTA, FQGNSA. The CDR3 has 13 residues. In DNA form, the CDR3 reads TGTGCCAGCAGCTCCCAGACAGGGTTCGGCTACACCTTC. Protein product: CASSSQTGFGYTF.

The CDR3 loop reads CASSSPGTGVQETQYF. As DNA, the CDR3 is TGTGCCAGTAGTAGTCCCGGGACAGGGGTCCAAGAGACCCAGTACTTC. This sequence joins TRBV19 and TRBJ2-5, with 10 bases fitting TRBD1. Per germline, CDR1 LNHDA and CDR2 SQIVND (reference sequence). V dropped 4 bases and J dropped 1; count of bases not matched to a gene: 6. The CDR3 covers 16 residues.

CDR3 sequence reads: CASSRGTENTGELFF. In DNA form, the CDR3 reads TGTGCCAGCAGCCGGGGGACAGAGAACACCGGGGAGCTGTTTTTT. The chain recombines TRBV7-2 with TRBJ2-2, with D perhaps matching TRBD1 (7 bases). The CDR3 loop spans 15 amino acids. Germline V CDR1 and CDR2: SGHTA, FQGNSA. V was pared by 5 bases and J by 1 base, with 11 bases between. The full variable domain, in which reference TRBV7-2 and TRBJ2-2 provide the parts outside the CDR3, is GAGVSQSPSNKVTEKGKDVELRCDPISGHTALYWYRQSLGQGLEFLIYFQGNSAPDKSGLPSDRFSAERTGGSVSTLTIQRTQQEDSAVYLCASSRGTENTGELFFGEGSRLTVL.

This sequence joins TRBV11-2 and TRBJ2-7, with D perhaps matching TRBD2 (6 bases). Trimming shortened V by 5 bases and J by 0 bases, and 14 bases separated the two germline ends. This CDR3 is built from 15 residues. CDR1 and CDR2 (germline): SGHAT, FQNNGV. The CDR3 DNA reads as TGTGCCAGCAGCCGGGGCGGGGCAATCTCCTACGAGCAGTACTTC. Protein: CASSRGGAISYEQYF.

V gene TRBV11-3 combines with J gene TRBJ2-5; 9 bases fit TRBD2. The J segment lost 4 bases and the V segment lost 1 base, leaving 4 bases of the junction unmatched. Germline loops: CDR1 SGHNT, CDR2 YENEEA. There are 15 residues in the CDR3. CDR3 amino acids: CASSLGSGGRETQYF. In nucleotides, the CDR3 is TGTGCCAGCAGCTTAGGTAGCGGGGGAAGAGAGACCCAGTACTTC.

The chain employs TRBV6-5 and TRBJ2-5; 9 positions agree with TRBD2. The CDR3 runs 15 residues. V was clipped by 5 bases and J by 7 bases; unmatched bases: 11. CDR1 and CDR2 (germline): MNHEY, SVGAGI. CDR3 residues: CASSMTSGYVGTQYF. The CDR3 DNA sequence: TGTGCCAGCAGTATGACTAGCGGTTACGTCGGGACCCAGTACTTC.

The chain combines TRBV5-1 with TRBJ2-2, with D perhaps matching TRBD2 (5 bases). CDR1 and CDR2 from the germline V gene are SGHRS and YFSETQ. The germline V and J ends were trimmed by 4 bases and 5 bases, with 9 bases remaining between them. The CDR3 has 13 residues. This chain's CDR3 is CASSPRDTGELFF. DNA for the CDR3: TGCGCCAGCAGCCCCCGGGATACCGGGGAGCTGTTTTTT.

The gene calls are TRBV19 and TRBJ2-7; D possibly corresponds to TRBD2 (5 bases). Per the germline V gene, CDR1 is LNHDA and CDR2 is SQIVND (reference sequence). The CDR3 runs 13 residues. Trimming left V 5 bases short and J 4 bases short, with 12 bases between. CDR3 residues: CASSSLSGYEQYF. DNA for the CDR3: TGTGCCAGTAGTTCTCTTTCGGGGTACGAGCAGTACTTC. Variable domain in full (rest from reference TRBV19 and TRBJ2-7): DGGITQSPKYLFRKEGQNVTLSCEQNLNHDAMYWYRQDPGQGLRLIYYSQIVNDFQKGDIAEGYSVSREKKESFPLTVTSAQKNPTAFYLCASSSLSGYEQYFGPGTRLTVT.

The CDR3 DNA follows: TGTGCCAGCAGCTCGGACAGGGGATTCTCCTACAATGAGCAGTTCTTC. Translated: CASSSDRGFSYNEQFF. The gene calls are TRBV11-2 and TRBJ2-1, with 9 bases identical to TRBD1. CDR1 is SGHAT and CDR2 is FQNNGV in the germline V gene. The CDR3 loop spans 16 amino acids. The J segment lost 0 bases and the V segment lost 4 bases, leaving 4 bases of the junction unmatched.

This clone came up once. The chain employs TRBV5-1 and TRBJ1-1; maybe TRBD1 (5 bases). This CDR3 is built from 14 residues. V shed 4 bases and J shed 0 bases, with 10 bases lying between them. CDR1 is SGHRS and CDR2 is YFSETQ in the germline V gene. DNA for the CDR3: TGCGCCAGCAGCCAGGGCGGTTTGAACACTGAAGCTTTCTTT. It codes for CASSQGGLNTEAFF.

This clone was recorded once. The J gene is TRBJ2-5, the V gene TRBV9; D remains unclear. From germline, CDR1 is SGDLS and CDR2 YYNGEE. Trimming removed 0 bases at V and 4 bases at J, with 16 bases between. CDR3 length: 16 amino acids. The CDR3 sequence: CASSVGSSQSLETQYF. In DNA, the CDR3 is TGTGCCAGCAGCGTAGGTAGTAGCCAATCCCTAGAGACCCAGTACTTC.

This sequence joins TRBV7-2 and TRBJ2-5; no definite D call. Trimming took off 2 bases at V and 1 base at J, with 8 bases between the two ends. The CDR3 runs 14 residues. The V gene's germline CDR1 is SGHTA and CDR2 FQGNSA. CDR3 protein: CASSLTPGQETQYF. The CDR3, as DNA: TGTGCCAGCAGCTTAACTCCGGGCCAAGAGACCCAGTACTTC.

CDR3 DNA: TGTGCCAGCAGTGAAGGGGTGCGGCGGGCTTTCTTT. Its protein product is CASSEGVRRAFF. The V and J genes are TRBV2 and TRBJ1-1; D call uncertain. Germline CDR1 SNHLY, CDR2 FYNNEI. Trimming removed 1 base at V and 11 bases at J, with 11 bases between. The CDR3 is made up of 12 amino acids. Drawing the rest from reference TRBV2 and TRBJ1-1, the complete variable domain is EPEVTQTPSHQVTQMGQEVILRCVPISNHLYFYWYRQILGQKVEFLVSFYNNEISEKSEIFDDQFSVERPDGSNFTLKIRSTKLEDSAMYFCASSEGVRRAFFGQGTRLTVV.

The chain combines TRBV4-2 with TRBJ2-3; the match to TRBD2 covers 11 bases. Unmatched junction bases numbered 15, after V lost 0 bases and J lost 1 base. The CDR3 has 21 residues. Germline lookup yields CDR1 LGHNA and CDR2 YNFKEQ. The CDR3 DNA follows: TGTGCCAGCAGCCAAGATTGGGCTAGCGGGGGGATACCTTCGGGCACAGATACGCAGTATTTT. Translating gives CASSQDWASGGIPSGTDTQYF.

The chain couples TRBV7-2 to TRBJ2-4, with 7 bases matching TRBD1. The trim removed 4 bases at V and 0 bases at J, leaving 12 bases unmatched. Germline V gives CDR1 SGHTA, CDR2 FQGNSA. There are 18 residues in the CDR3. CDR3 amino acids: CASSYPEGQPIAKNIQYF. The DNA for the CDR3 is TGTGCCAGCAGCTACCCAGAGGGACAGCCTATAGCCAAAAACATTCAGTACTTC.

This chain joins TRBV19 and TRBJ2-3, with D hard to call. The CDR3 has 15 residues. V was cut by 3 bases and J by 6 bases, with 16 bases left in between. CDR1 is LNHDA, CDR2 SQIVND, per germline (reference sequence). This CDR3 reads CASSMRVGLQDTQYF. CDR3 bases: TGTGCCAGTAGTATGCGAGTGGGCTTGCAGGATACGCAGTATTTT.

This clone appeared many times. This chain joins TRBV5-8 and TRBJ2-3, with 7 bases that match TRBD1. The CDR3 is 12 amino acids. Germline values: CDR1 SGHTS, CDR2 YDEGEE. Unmatched junction bases numbered 5, after V lost 4 bases and J lost 9 bases. CDR3 coding DNA: TGTGCCAGCAGCGGACAGGACCAGACGCAGTATTTT. Residues: CASSGQDQTQYF.

V and J are TRBV5-1 and TRBJ1-4; the D is unclear. V shed 0 bases and J shed 2 bases, with 5 bases lying between them. CDR3 length: 14 amino acids. Germline CDR1 reads SGHRS; CDR2 reads YFSETQ. The CDR3 loop is CASSLGRTNEKLFF. Written as DNA, the CDR3 is TGCGCCAGCAGCTTGGGCCGGACTAATGAAAAACTGTTTTTT.

This clone was picked up a small number of times. The chain combines TRBV19 with TRBJ1-6; the D gene is possibly TRBD1 (5 bases). With 7 bases removed from V and 10 bases from J, the gap between germline ends came to 14 bases. The CDR3 runs 13 residues. CDR1 and CDR2 from the germline V gene are LNHDA and SQIVND (reference sequence). The CDR3 spells CASMGGTGSPLHF. For the CDR3, the DNA is TGTGCCAGTATGGGGGGGACCGGGTCACCCCTCCACTTT.

This clone occurred a few times. This chain joins TRBV2 and TRBJ2-1; D is ambiguous. CDR1 is SNHLY and CDR2 is FYNNEI in the germline V gene. V was pared by 2 bases and J by 12 bases, with 11 bases between. CDR3 length: 12 residues. The CDR3 nucleotides are TGTGCCAGCAGTGAAACCCGCACCGGGCAGTTCTTC. As protein: CASSETRTGQFF. Combining the CDR3 with reference TRBV2 and TRBJ2-1 gives the whole variable domain EPEVTQTPSHQVTQMGQEVILRCVPISNHLYFYWYRQILGQKVEFLVSFYNNEISEKSEIFDDQFSVERPDGSNFTLKIRSTKLEDSAMYFCASSETRTGQFFGPGTRLTVL.

The chain uses TRBV5-1 and TRBJ1-5; weak D call: TRBD1 (5 bases). V shed 0 bases and J shed 3 bases, with 7 bases lying between them. Germline CDR1 reads SGHRS; CDR2 reads YFSETQ. The CDR3 totals 14 residues. The CDR3 DNA reads as TGCGCCAGCAGCTTGGGACAGCTCAATCAGCCCCAGCATTTT. It is translated as CASSLGQLNQPQHF.

This clone was found a few times. The chain joins TRBV18 to TRBJ1-5; D gene ambiguous. The V gene lost 5 bases and the J gene lost 4 bases, with 9 bases spanning the gap. Germline CDR1 KGHSH, CDR2 LQKENI. This CDR3 contains 13 residues. CDR3 DNA sequence: TGTGCCAGCTCAACGGAGGTGAATCAGCCCCAGCATTTT. Translated, it gives CASSTEVNQPQHF.